What follows describes a single T cell receptor (beta chain). Its antigen remains unknown. Given a much more abundant clone one base away, this may be a read error. The entry originates in a study of CD8+CD57+ T cells in acquired aplastic anemia. At the level of the study: Isolated CD4+ and CD8+ cells, once sorted, yielded DNA averaging around 3.3 ug.

Germline V lookup: CDR1 SEHNR, CDR2 FQNEAQ (reference sequence). The CDR3 length is 14 residues. Genomic DNA templated the TCR beta VDJ and CDR3 profiling. TCRdb re-called the reads with MiXCR, one entry per CDR3 protein. This table holds 200,000 to 250,000 distinct CDR3 sequences, roughly 33% found once. Study-wide points: Almost 30 CD8+ CDR3 sequences occurred in both the patients and the controls.

The chain recombines TRBV7-9 with TRBJ1-4; D not certain. The specimen sequenced was sorted CD4+, CD8+, or CD8+CD57+ T cells (not recorded which) from PBMCs. The sequence was collected from a human donor in good health, serving as a control. CDR3: CTSSLPSSMVGLFF. The CDR3 DNA reads TGTACCAGCAGCTTACCTAGCTCGATGGTAGGACTGTTTTTT. Using reference TRBV7-9 and TRBJ1-4 for the parts outside the CDR3, the full variable domain is DTGVSQNPRHKITKRGQNVTFRCDPISEHNRLYWYRQTLGQGPEFLTYFQNEAQLEKSRLLSDRFSAERPKGSFSTLEIQRTEQGDSAMYLCTSSLPSSMVGLFFGSGTQLSVL.